The 15 T cell receptor beta chains below come from one sample, sequenced in a study of a mutant IDH1 vaccine in newly diagnosed glioma. These TCRs' antigens remain unknown. Noted time point: week 11, during vaccination. Doses of 300 ug of mutant IDH1 20-mer peptide were given with topical imiquimod. The assay was immunoSEQ multiplex PCR, and TCRdb's table has in-frame clones only and misses some. The sample lists 50,000 or so clones; over 75% were seen once. The source was PBMCs, collected from a glioma patient whose treatment included an IDH1 peptide vaccine. These receptors were taken from a man in his fifties with glioma.

This clone is a singleton in its sample. The chain has TRBV15 and TRBJ1-5; D not certain. The V gene lost 0 bases and the J gene lost 5 bases, with 8 bases spanning the gap. This CDR3 has 14 residues. Per germline, CDR1 LNHNV and CDR2 YYDKDF (reference sequence). The DNA of the CDR3 is TGTGCCACCAGCAGAGAAACACTAGATCAGCCCCAGCATTTT. Its translation is CATSRETLDQPQHF.

V is TRBV5-4 and J is TRBJ1-3, with D possibly matching TRBD1 (5 bases). V was pared by 4 bases and J by 8 bases, with 16 bases between. The CDR3 length is 14 residues. CDR1 SGHNT and CDR2 YYREEE come from the germline V gene (reference sequence). The CDR3, as DNA: TGTGCCAGCAGCCCTGGGGCAAGGAGTGACACCATATATTTT. Protein: CASSPGARSDTIYF.

The rearrangement joins TRBV7-9 to TRBJ1-4; D is unclear. Trimming pared 5 bases from V and 7 bases from J, leaving 8 bases between. This CDR3 comprises 12 residues. CDR1 is SEHNR, CDR2 FQNEAQ, per germline (reference sequence). The CDR3, as DNA: TGTGCCAGCAGCCCTCCACGTGAAAAACTGTTTTTT. As protein: CASSPPREKLFF.

The chain carries TRBV2 and TRBJ1-3; the D gene is possibly TRBD1 (6 bases). V was trimmed by 5 bases and J by 1 base, leaving 9 bases between them. CDR1 and CDR2 from the germline V gene are SNHLY and FYNNEI. This CDR3 spans 14 amino acids. In nucleotides, the CDR3 is TGTGCCAGCAGTCAACAGGGATCTGGAAACACCATATATTTT. This translates into CASSQQGSGNTIYF.

The genes are TRBV5-1 and TRBJ1-5; D remains ambiguous. Germline CDR1 and CDR2: SGHRS and YFSETQ. The CDR3 is 15 residues long. Trimming removed 4 bases at V and 5 bases at J, with 16 bases between. Written as DNA, the CDR3 is TGCGCCAGCAGCGTTAGGGCTGGTAACGATCAGCCCCAGCATTTT. Its translation is CASSVRAGNDQPQHF.

In this sample, this clone turned up once. The V and J genes are TRBV13 and TRBJ1-6, with D possibly TRBD1 on 6 matching bases. V was cut by 3 bases and J by 6 bases, with 9 bases left in between. This CDR3 contains 14 residues. CDR1 is PRHDT, CDR2 FYEKMQ, per germline (reference sequence). The CDR3 bases are TGTGCCAGCAGCTTTCGGGACACTAATTCACCCCTCCACTTT. Encoded protein: CASSFRDTNSPLHF.

This clone has only a few counts. V usage is TRBV11-2 and J usage is TRBJ2-5; TRBD2 matches at 10 bases. From germline, CDR1 is SGHAT and CDR2 FQNNGV. Losses at the gene ends were 4 bases for V and 4 bases for J; bases not matched to a gene: 9. The CDR3 length is 16 residues. The CDR3 protein is CASSSGSGRASETQYF. The CDR3 DNA reads TGTGCCAGCAGCTCGGGGAGCGGGAGGGCTTCAGAGACCCAGTACTTC. Using reference TRBV11-2 and TRBJ2-5 for the parts outside the CDR3, the full variable domain is EAGVAQSPRYKIIEKRQSVAFWCNPISGHATLYWYQQILGQGPKLLIQFQNNGVVDDSQLPKDRFSAERLKGVDSTLKIQPAKLEDSAVYLCASSSGSGRASETQYFGPGTRLLVL.

This rearrangement joins TRBV28 to TRBJ2-7; TRBD1 agrees at 9 bases. V lost 6 bases to trimming and J lost 6 bases; unmatched junction nucleotides: 6. Germline assignment: CDR1 MDHEN and CDR2 SYDVKM. This CDR3 contains 13 residues. The DNA of the CDR3 is TGTGCCAGCAGACCGGACAGGGGAGGCGAGCAGTACTTC. This gives the protein CASRPDRGGEQYF. The entire variable domain, with the rest obtained from reference TRBV28 and TRBJ2-7, is as follows: DVKVTQSSRYLVKRTGEKVFLECVQDMDHENMFWYRQDPGLGLRLIYFSYDVKMKEKGDIPEGYSVSREKKERFSLILESASTNQTSMYLCASRPDRGGEQYFGPGTRLTVT.

This rearrangement joins TRBV27 to TRBJ2-6; a weak D match, TRBD1 (5 bases). The CDR3 covers 17 residues. The V and J ends lost 4 bases and 0 bases respectively, with 13 bases between them. Germline V gene sequence: CDR1 MNHEY, CDR2 SMNVEV (reference sequence). CDR3 sequence: CASSSPTARSGANVLTF. As DNA, the CDR3 is TGTGCCAGCAGTTCACCGACAGCGCGCTCTGGGGCCAACGTCCTGACTTTC.

The V gene is TRBV5-4, the J gene TRBJ1-1; 7 positions agree with TRBD1. Germline V CDR1 and CDR2: SGHNT, YYREEE (reference sequence). V lost 4 bases, J lost 1 base, and 1 base stayed unmatched. CDR3 length equals 13 residues. DNA of the CDR3: TGTGCCAGCAGCCGGACAGGGAACACTGAAGCTTTCTTT. This sequence encodes CASSRTGNTEAFF.

The V and J genes are TRBV7-8 and TRBJ2-6; D is possibly TRBD1 (5 bases). CDR1 is SGHVS, CDR2 FQNEAQ, per germline. This CDR3 comprises 15 residues. Between the trimmed V and J ends, which lost 5 bases and 4 bases, there was a span of 12 bases. Here the CDR3 DNA reads TGTGCCAGCAGCCCAGGGTGGGTCGGGGCCAACGTCCTGACTTTC. Amino acid sequence: CASSPGWVGANVLTF.

The chain combines TRBV19 with TRBJ2-3, with 14 nucleotides matching TRBD2. The CDR3 extends over 18 amino acids. Germline CDR1 and CDR2: LNHDA and SQIVND (reference sequence). The J segment lost 1 base and the V segment lost 5 bases, leaving 8 bases of the junction unmatched. The chain's CDR3 is CASSDATSGGAGTDTQYF. The CDR3 DNA follows: TGTGCCAGTAGTGACGCGACTAGCGGGGGGGCTGGCACAGATACGCAGTATTTT. The entire variable domain, with the rest obtained from reference TRBV19 and TRBJ2-3, is as follows: DGGITQSPKYLFRKEGQNVTLSCEQNLNHDAMYWYRQDPGQGLRLIYYSQIVNDFQKGDIAEGYSVSREKKESFPLTVTSAQKNPTAFYLCASSDATSGGAGTDTQYFGPGTRLTVL.

This chain joins TRBV28 and TRBJ2-2; perhaps TRBD2 as D (7 bases). CDR1 and CDR2 (germline): MDHEN, SYDVKM. V was trimmed by 3 bases and J by 9 bases, leaving 17 bases between them. There are 15 residues in the CDR3. CDR3 residues: CASSFGGQGPRELFF. In DNA, the CDR3 is TGTGCCAGCAGTTTCGGGGGGCAGGGTCCCCGGGAGCTGTTTTTT.

V and J are TRBV6-5 and TRBJ1-2, with D maybe TRBD1 (5 bases). This CDR3 has 13 amino acids. CDR1 is MNHEY and CDR2 is SVGAGI in the germline V gene. Trimming left V 5 bases short and J 5 bases short, with 12 bases between. The CDR3 loop reads CASSKGRFYGYTF. CDR3 DNA: TGTGCCAGCAGTAAGGGACGGTTTTATGGCTACACCTTC.

The chain combines TRBV19 with TRBJ2-7, with TRBD2 matching over 7 bases. Looked up from germline, CDR1 is LNHDA and CDR2 is SQIVND (reference sequence). Unmatched junction bases numbered 5, after V lost 3 bases and J lost 0 bases. CDR3 length: 15 amino acids. CDR3 coding DNA: TGTGCCAGTAGTATTTGGGAGGGCGGCTCCTACGAGCAGTACTTC. It yields the protein CASSIWEGGSYEQYF. The full variable domain, its missing parts supplied by reference TRBV19 and TRBJ2-7, is DGGITQSPKYLFRKEGQNVTLSCEQNLNHDAMYWYRQDPGQGLRLIYYSQIVNDFQKGDIAEGYSVSREKKESFPLTVTSAQKNPTAFYLCASSIWEGGSYEQYFGPGTRLTVT.